Below, 20 T cell receptor beta chains from the same sample are listed, as sequenced in a study of T-cell reconstitution after alpha-beta-depleted transplantation in children. The TCRbeta library incorporated unique molecular identifiers. TCRdb used MiXCR to reprocess the PCR reads, holding one entry per CDR3 protein. The sample lists about 360,000 distinct CDR3 sequences; about an eighth were seen once. The specimen was PBMCs, collected from the stem cell graft. These TCRs come from a human donor who donated a stem cell graft to a child with Fanconi anemia.

V is TRBV20-1 and J is TRBJ2-3; possible D gene TRBD1, 6 bases. Per germline, CDR1 DFQATT and CDR2 SNEGSKA (reference sequence). This CDR3 is 13 amino acids long. Trimming stripped 5 bases from V and 8 bases from J, with 17 bases between. The CDR3 bases are TGCAGTGCTTCCGGGACATCAGGAAGTACGCAGTATTTT. Translation: CSASGTSGSTQYF.

The rearrangement joins TRBV29-1 to TRBJ1-1; D remains ambiguous. The V gene's germline CDR1 is SQVTM and CDR2 ANQGSEA. This CDR3 has 10 residues. With 4 bases removed from V and 5 bases from J, the gap between germline ends came to 5 bases. The CDR3 reads CSVVWTEAFF. The CDR3 DNA is TGCAGCGTTGTCTGGACTGAAGCTTTCTTT.

Many counts were recorded for this clonotype. This chain connects TRBV6-5 to TRBJ2-1, with 9 bases fitting TRBD1. CDR1 is MNHEY and CDR2 is SVGAGI in the germline V gene. CDR3 size: 15 residues. V was pared by 6 bases and J by 3 bases, with 6 bases of the junction left unmatched. The CDR3 DNA reads TGTGCCAGCAGCTTACAGGGGGCAGACTACAATGAGCAGTTCTTC. Protein sequence: CASSLQGADYNEQFF.

This clonotype was counted a few times. The chain carries TRBV5-6 and TRBJ2-7; D unclear. The CDR3 consists of 15 residues. Germline CDR1 reads SGHDT; CDR2 reads YYEEEE. The V and J ends lost 1 base and 2 bases respectively, with 13 bases between them. CDR3 sequence: CASSLNWHTTYEQYV. CDR3 nucleotide sequence: TGTGCCAGCAGCTTGAACTGGCATACAACCTACGAGCAGTACGTC.

This clonotype has ten or more counts. V gene TRBV30 combines with J gene TRBJ2-7, with a possible D match to TRBD2 (5 bases). CDR1 GTSNPN and CDR2 SVGIG come from the germline V gene (reference sequence). CDR3 length: 14 amino acids. V shed 2 bases and J shed 2 bases, with 13 bases lying between them. The CDR3 nucleotides read TGTGCCTGGAGTCGAGGGTCGTATACCTACGAGCAGTACTTC. Translating it yields CAWSRGSYTYEQYF.

This clonotype was recorded many times. The chain combines TRBV9 with TRBJ2-2; D possibly corresponds to TRBD1 (6 bases). This CDR3 has 15 amino acids. Germline V gene sequence: CDR1 SGDLS, CDR2 YYNGEE. V lost 4 bases to trimming and J lost 0 bases, with 10 bases between them. This CDR3 reads CASSPKGANTGELFF. In DNA, the CDR3 is TGTGCCAGCAGCCCGAAGGGGGCGAACACCGGGGAGCTGTTTTTT.

J is TRBJ2-3 and V is TRBV3-1; the D gene is possibly TRBD2 (5 bases). The CDR3 contains 14 residues. V lost 4 bases to trimming and J lost 5 bases, with 13 bases between them. CDR1 and CDR2 from the germline V gene are LGHDT and YNNKEL (reference sequence). The CDR3 is CASSPGGGEDTQYF. CDR3 nucleotide sequence: TGTGCCAGCAGCCCTGGAGGTGGGGAAGATACGCAGTATTTT.

Only a few counts were recorded for this clonotype. V gene TRBV7-2 combines with J gene TRBJ1-5; D call uncertain. V shed 0 bases and J shed 4 bases, with 10 bases lying between them. CDR3 size: 15 residues. Germline V gene sequence: CDR1 SGHTA, CDR2 FQGNSA. CDR3 bases: TGTGCCAGCAGCTTAGCCTCGACGGGGAATCAGCCCCAGCATTTT. It specifies CASSLASTGNQPQHF.

This clonotype was detected only a few times. V gene TRBV20-1 combines with J gene TRBJ1-1, with D unresolved. CDR1 and CDR2 (germline): DFQATT, SNEGSKA (reference sequence). The CDR3 sequence is 13 residues long. Trimming pared 3 bases from V and 3 bases from J, leaving 11 bases between. For the CDR3, the DNA is TGCAGTGCTAGTCTCGGCAGCGACACTGAAGCTTTCTTT. This translates into CSASLGSDTEAFF.

The table lists this clonotype with a few counts. The chain has TRBV4-3 and TRBJ2-1, with 7 nucleotides matching TRBD2. This CDR3 is built from 15 residues. Germline CDR1 and CDR2: LGHNA and YSLEER. V lost 0 bases and J lost 5; bases outside the gene matches: 4. The CDR3 loop is CASSQDSRGNNEQFF. CDR3 nucleotides: TGCGCCAGCAGCCAAGATTCGCGGGGGAACAATGAGCAGTTCTTC.

This clonotype has only a few counts. The chain has TRBV5-1 and TRBJ1-1, with D possibly TRBD1 on 5 matching bases. The germline CDR1 and CDR2 sequences are SGHRS and YFSETQ. The V gene lost 4 bases and the J gene lost 5 bases, with 21 bases spanning the gap. The CDR3 contains 16 residues. Here the CDR3 DNA reads TGCGCCAGCAGCGCTAAAGGCCGGGGGACGGGGACTGAAGCTTTCTTT. It encodes CASSAKGRGTGTEAFF.

Points on this clonotype: No conserved phenylalanine or tryptophan ends this CDR3, so it is likely a read error. The rearrangement uses TRBV27 and TRBJ1-6; a weak D match, TRBD1 (6 bases). CDR1 MNHEY and CDR2 SMNVEV come from the germline V gene (reference sequence). V gave up 5 bases and J gave up 10 bases, with 18 bases separating them. This CDR3 region has 15 residues. The CDR3 DNA reads as TGTGCCAGCAGTCCCCCCGGGACATCTGTCTCACCCCTCCACTAT. It codes for CASSPPGTSVSPLHY.

A remark on this clonotype: The junction and the germline gene differ at one end; a read error may be behind it. The chain employs TRBV6-5 and TRBJ2-1; the D is unclear. Germline V CDR1 and CDR2: MNHEY, SVGAGI. The CDR3 loop spans 12 amino acids. CDR3 nucleotide sequence: TGTGCCAGCAGTCCGCGGTCAAATGGGCAGTTCTTC. Protein product: CASSPRSNGQFF.

This clonotype was seen a handful of times. The chain is built from TRBV20-1 and TRBJ2-7; 7 positions match TRBD2. CDR3 length: 11 amino acids. V lost 5 bases to trimming and J lost 7 bases; unmatched junction nucleotides: 5. Germline CDR1 is DFQATT and CDR2 is SNEGSKA (reference sequence). CDR3 residues: CSARTSAEQYV. The CDR3 DNA reads as TGCAGTGCTCGGACTAGTGCGGAGCAGTACGTC.

This clonotype was counted a few times. This chain joins TRBV6-1 and TRBJ2-1; possible D gene TRBD2, 6 bases. V was shortened by 7 bases and J by 0 bases, with 13 bases between the two germline ends. CDR1 is MNHNS, CDR2 SASEGT, per germline. The CDR3 is 15 amino acids. CDR3: CASTRDSLSYNEQFF. The CDR3 DNA sequence: TGTGCCAGCACCCGGGACTCTCTCTCCTACAATGAGCAGTTCTTC.

This clonotype was picked up many times. The chain carries TRBV29-1 and TRBJ2-2; D might be TRBD1 or TRBD2, each matching 6 bases. This CDR3 region has 14 residues. Trimming stripped 7 bases from V and 0 bases from J, with 12 bases between. Looked up from germline, CDR1 is SQVTM and CDR2 is ANQGSEA. In DNA, the CDR3 is TGCAGCGCCGGGGGCACAACGAACACCGGGGAGCTGTTTTTT. Translation: CSAGGTTNTGELFF.

This clonotype has a count of ten or more. The chain joins TRBV9 to TRBJ2-6; D is uncertain. V dropped 0 bases and J dropped 1 base, with 2 bases sitting between them. Germline assignment: CDR1 SGDLS and CDR2 YYNGEE. The CDR3 length is 14 residues. The CDR3 reads CASSVASGANVLTF. CDR3 DNA sequence: TGTGCCAGCAGCGTAGCATCTGGGGCCAACGTCCTGACTTTC.

The chain joins TRBV7-2 to TRBJ2-3; D possibly corresponds to TRBD2 (6 bases). The CDR3 is made up of 14 amino acids. The germline gives CDR1 SGHTA, CDR2 FQGNSA. Trimming cost V 5 bases and J 7 bases, with 16 bases left between them. CDR3 in amino acids: CASSERDFFNTQYF. The CDR3 bases are TGTGCCAGCAGCGAACGGGACTTCTTCAATACGCAGTATTTT.

The chain couples TRBV19 to TRBJ2-2; D assignment may be TRBD1 or TRBD2 (5 bases each). The V gene lost 6 bases and the J gene lost 0 bases, with 14 bases spanning the gap. Germline V gene lookup returns CDR1 LNHDA and CDR2 SQIVND (reference sequence). This CDR3 has 16 residues. CDR3 in amino acids: CASRSPGRSNTGELFF. The CDR3 bases are TGTGCCAGTAGGTCTCCGGGACGGTCGAACACCGGGGAGCTGTTTTTT.

The sample holds a few counts of this clonotype. This chain links TRBV2 with TRBJ2-4; weak D call: TRBD2 (6 bases). V lost 3 bases, J lost 8 bases, and 11 bases lay in between. The CDR3 is 13 amino acids. The germline CDR1 and CDR2 sequences are SNHLY and FYNNEI. The CDR3 loop reads CASSDGREDIQYF. Written as DNA, the CDR3 is TGTGCCAGCAGTGACGGTAGGGAGGACATTCAGTACTTC.